This TCR beta chain was sequenced during a study of T-cell reconstitution after alpha-beta-depleted transplantation in children. Whole-study findings and limits: Two months or so post-transplant, alpha-beta T cells reportedly derived from several hundred expanded graft clones. The study traced high day-60 TCRbeta diversity in some patients to surviving recipient T cells and thymic progenitors. T-cell counts and diversity were attributed mostly to newly produced T cells one year after transplant.

There are many counts of this clonotype. Antigen: not known. The CDR3 spans 9 residues. Per the germline V gene, CDR1 is LGHNT and CDR2 is FRNRAP. Trimming left V 9 bases short and J 9 bases short, with 8 bases between. Unique molecular identifiers were used to barcode this TCRbeta library. MiXCR, run by TCRdb on the PCR reads, gives a single entry per CDR3 protein. The sample holds about 870,000 distinct CDR3 sequences; less than 20% are singletons and the top ten take around 5%. The receptor's source is a male patient younger than 18 who had a stem cell transplant for acute lymphoblastic leukemia, so the T cells may come from the graft donor. The material was PBMCs, mostly from graft donor cells, obtained 360 days after TCRalphabeta/CD19-depleted stem cell transplant. The genes are TRBV12-5 and TRBJ2-5; TRBD2 is a possible D gene (5 bases). The CDR3 spells CARSEAQYF. CDR3 in DNA: TGTGCTAGATCGGAGGCCCAGTACTTC.